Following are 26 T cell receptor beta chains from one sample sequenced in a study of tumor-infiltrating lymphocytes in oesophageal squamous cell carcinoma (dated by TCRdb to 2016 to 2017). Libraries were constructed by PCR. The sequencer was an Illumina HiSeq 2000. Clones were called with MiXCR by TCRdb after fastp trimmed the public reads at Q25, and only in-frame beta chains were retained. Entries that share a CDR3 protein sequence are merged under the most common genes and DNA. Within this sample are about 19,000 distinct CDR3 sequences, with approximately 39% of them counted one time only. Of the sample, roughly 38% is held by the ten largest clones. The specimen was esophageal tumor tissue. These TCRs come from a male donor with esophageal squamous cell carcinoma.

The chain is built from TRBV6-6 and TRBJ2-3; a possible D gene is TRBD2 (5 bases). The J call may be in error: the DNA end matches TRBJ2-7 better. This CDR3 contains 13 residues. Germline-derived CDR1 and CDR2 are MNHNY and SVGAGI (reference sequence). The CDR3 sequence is CASSYSRDYEQYF. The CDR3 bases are TGTGCCAGCAGTTACTCTCGGGATTACGAGCAGTACTTC.

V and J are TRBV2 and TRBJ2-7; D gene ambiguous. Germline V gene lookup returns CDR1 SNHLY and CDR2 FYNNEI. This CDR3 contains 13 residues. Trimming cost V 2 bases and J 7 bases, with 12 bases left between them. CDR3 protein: CASSEFGGNEQYF. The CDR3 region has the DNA TGTGCCAGCAGTGAATTCGGTGGGAATGAGCAGTACTTC.

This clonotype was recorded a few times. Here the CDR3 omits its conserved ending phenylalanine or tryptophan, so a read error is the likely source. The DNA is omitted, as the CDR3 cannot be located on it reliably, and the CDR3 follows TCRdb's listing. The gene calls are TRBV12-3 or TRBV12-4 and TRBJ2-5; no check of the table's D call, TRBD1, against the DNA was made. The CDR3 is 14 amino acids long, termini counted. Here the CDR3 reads CASSSRTGEQYFGN.

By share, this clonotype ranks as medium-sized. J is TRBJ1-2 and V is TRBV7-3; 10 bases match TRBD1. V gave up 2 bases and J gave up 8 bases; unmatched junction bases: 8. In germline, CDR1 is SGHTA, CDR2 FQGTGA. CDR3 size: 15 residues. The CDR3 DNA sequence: TGTGCCAGCAGCTTAGGACGAGGACAGGGGGAAGGCTACACCTTC. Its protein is CASSLGRGQGEGYTF.

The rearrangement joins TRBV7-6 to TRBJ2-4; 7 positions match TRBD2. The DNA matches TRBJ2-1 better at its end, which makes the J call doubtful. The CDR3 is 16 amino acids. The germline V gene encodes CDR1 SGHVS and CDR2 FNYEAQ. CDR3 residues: CASSRGVAEAYNEQFF. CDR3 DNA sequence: TGTGCCAGCAGCCGGGGGGTAGCGGAGGCCTACAATGAGCAGTTCTTC.

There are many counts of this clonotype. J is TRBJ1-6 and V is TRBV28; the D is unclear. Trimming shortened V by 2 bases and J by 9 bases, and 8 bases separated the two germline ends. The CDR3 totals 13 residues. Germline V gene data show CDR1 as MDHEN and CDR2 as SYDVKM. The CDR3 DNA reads TGTGCCAGCAGTTTAGAAGTGCCTTCACCCCTCCACTTT. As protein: CASSLEVPSPLHF. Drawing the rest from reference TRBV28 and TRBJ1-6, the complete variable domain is DVKVTQSSRYLVKRTGEKVFLECVQDMDHENMFWYRQDPGLGLRLIYFSYDVKMKEKGDIPEGYSVSREKKERFSLILESASTNQTSMYLCASSLEVPSPLHFGNGTRLTVT.

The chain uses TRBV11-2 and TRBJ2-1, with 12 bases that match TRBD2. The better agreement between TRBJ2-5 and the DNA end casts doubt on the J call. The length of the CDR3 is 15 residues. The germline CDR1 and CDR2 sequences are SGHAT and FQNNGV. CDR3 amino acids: CASSLLTSGSETQYF. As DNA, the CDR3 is TGTGCCAGCAGCTTGTTGACTAGCGGGAGTGAGACCCAGTACTTC.

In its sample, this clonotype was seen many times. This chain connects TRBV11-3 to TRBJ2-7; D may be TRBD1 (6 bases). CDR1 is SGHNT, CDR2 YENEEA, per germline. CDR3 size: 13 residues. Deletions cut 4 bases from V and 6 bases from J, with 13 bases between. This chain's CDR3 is CASSSKPGVEQYF. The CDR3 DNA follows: TGTGCCAGCAGCTCTAAACCAGGGGTCGAGCAGTACTTC.

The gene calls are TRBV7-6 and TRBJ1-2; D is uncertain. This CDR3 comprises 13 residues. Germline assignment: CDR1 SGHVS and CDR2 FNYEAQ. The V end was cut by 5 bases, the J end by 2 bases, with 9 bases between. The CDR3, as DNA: TGTGCCAGCAGCCCCCGGATCAACTATGGCTACACCTTC. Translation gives CASSPRINYGYTF.

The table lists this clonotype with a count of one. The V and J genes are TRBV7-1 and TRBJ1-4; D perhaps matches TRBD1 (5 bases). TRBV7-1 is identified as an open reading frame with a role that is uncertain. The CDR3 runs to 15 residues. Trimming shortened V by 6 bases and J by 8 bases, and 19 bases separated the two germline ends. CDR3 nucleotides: TGTGCCAGCAGGAGTATCGGGCAGGGAGAGGAAAAACTGTTTTTT. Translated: CASRSIGQGEEKLFF.

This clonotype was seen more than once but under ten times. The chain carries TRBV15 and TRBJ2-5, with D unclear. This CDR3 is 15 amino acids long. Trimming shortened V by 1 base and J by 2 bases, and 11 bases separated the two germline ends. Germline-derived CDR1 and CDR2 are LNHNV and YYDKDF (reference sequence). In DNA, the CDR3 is TGTGCCACCAGCAGAGCCTCAGTAGCACAAGAGACCCAGTACTTC. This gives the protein CATSRASVAQETQYF.

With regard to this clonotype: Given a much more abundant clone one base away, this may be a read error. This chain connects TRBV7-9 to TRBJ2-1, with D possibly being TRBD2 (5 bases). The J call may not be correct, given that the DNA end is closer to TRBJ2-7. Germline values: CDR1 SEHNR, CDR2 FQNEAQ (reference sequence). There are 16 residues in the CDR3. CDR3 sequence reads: CASSLIGVSSYNEQYF. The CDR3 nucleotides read TGTGCCAGCAGCTTAATCGGGGTGAGCTCCTACAATGAGCAGTACTTC.

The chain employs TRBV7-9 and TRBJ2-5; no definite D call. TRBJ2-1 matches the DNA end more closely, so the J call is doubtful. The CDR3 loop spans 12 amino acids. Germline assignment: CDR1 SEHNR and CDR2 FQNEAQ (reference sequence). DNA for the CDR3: TGTGCCAGCAGCTGGGACTACAATGAGCAGTTCTTC. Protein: CASSWDYNEQFF.

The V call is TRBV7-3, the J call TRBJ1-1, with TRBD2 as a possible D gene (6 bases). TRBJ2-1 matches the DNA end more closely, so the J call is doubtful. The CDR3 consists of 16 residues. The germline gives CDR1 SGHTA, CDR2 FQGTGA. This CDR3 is CASSPRLGSLYNEQFF. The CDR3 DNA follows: TGTGCCAGCAGCCCCCGACTAGGGAGTCTCTACAATGAGCAGTTCTTC.

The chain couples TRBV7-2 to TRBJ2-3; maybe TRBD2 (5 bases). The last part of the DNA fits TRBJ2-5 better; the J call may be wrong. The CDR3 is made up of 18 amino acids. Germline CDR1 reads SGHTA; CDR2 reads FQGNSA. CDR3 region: CASSLKAPTGVAQETQYF. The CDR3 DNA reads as TGTGCCAGCAGCTTAAAGGCCCCTACCGGGGTCGCACAAGAGACCCAGTACTTC.

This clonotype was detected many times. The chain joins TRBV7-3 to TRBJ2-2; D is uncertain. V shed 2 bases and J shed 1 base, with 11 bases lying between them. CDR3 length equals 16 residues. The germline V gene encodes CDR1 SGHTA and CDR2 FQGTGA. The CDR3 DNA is TGTGCCAGCAGCTTACTCGGCGGCGTGAACACCGGGGAGCTGTTTTTT. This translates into CASSLLGGVNTGELFF.

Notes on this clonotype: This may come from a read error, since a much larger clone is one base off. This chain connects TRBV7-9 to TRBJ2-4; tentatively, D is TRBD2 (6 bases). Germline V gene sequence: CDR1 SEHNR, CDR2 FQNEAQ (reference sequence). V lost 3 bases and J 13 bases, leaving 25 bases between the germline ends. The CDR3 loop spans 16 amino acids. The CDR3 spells CASSFLTGDSYNEQYF. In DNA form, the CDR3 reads TGTGCCAGCAGCTTTTTAACGGGAGACTCCTACAATGAGCAGTACTTC. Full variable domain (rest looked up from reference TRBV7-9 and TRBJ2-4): DTGVSQNPRHKITKRGQNVTFRCDPISEHNRLYWYRQTLGQGPEFLTYFQNEAQLEKSRLLSDRFSAERPKGSFSTLEIQRTEQGDSAMYLCASSFLTGDSYNEQYFGAGTRLSVL.

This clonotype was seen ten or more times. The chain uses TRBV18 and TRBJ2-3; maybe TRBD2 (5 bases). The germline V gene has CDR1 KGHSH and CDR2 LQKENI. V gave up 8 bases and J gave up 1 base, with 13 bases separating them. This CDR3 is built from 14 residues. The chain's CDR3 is CASRTGKGTDTQYF. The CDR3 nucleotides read TGTGCCAGCCGGACCGGGAAGGGCACAGATACGCAGTATTTT.

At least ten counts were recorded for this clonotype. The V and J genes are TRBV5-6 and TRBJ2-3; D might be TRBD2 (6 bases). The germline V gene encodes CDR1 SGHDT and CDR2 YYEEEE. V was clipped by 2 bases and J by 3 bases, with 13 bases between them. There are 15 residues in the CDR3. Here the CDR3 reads CASSFGTVRTDTQYF. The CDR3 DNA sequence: TGTGCCAGCAGCTTCGGGACTGTAAGAACAGATACGCAGTATTTT.

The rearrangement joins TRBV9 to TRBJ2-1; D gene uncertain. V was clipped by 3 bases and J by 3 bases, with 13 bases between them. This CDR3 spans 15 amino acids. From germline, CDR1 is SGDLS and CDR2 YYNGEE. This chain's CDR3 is CASSAINVRYNEQFF. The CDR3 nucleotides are TGTGCCAGCAGCGCCATAAATGTCCGCTACAATGAGCAGTTCTTC.

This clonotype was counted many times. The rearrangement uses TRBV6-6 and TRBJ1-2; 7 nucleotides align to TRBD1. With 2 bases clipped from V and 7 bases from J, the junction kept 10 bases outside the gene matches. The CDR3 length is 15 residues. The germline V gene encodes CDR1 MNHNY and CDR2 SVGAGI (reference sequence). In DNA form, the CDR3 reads TGTGCCAGCAGTTACGTGGGGAGACAGGGCGCTGGCTACACCTTC. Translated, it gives CASSYVGRQGAGYTF.

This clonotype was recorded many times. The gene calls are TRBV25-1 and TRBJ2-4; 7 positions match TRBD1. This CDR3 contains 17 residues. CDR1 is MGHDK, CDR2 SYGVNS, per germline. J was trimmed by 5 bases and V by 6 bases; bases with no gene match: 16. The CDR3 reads CASSPLPAGQGENIQYF. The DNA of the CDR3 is TGTGCCAGCAGCCCCCTCCCAGCAGGCCAGGGGGAAAACATTCAGTACTTC.

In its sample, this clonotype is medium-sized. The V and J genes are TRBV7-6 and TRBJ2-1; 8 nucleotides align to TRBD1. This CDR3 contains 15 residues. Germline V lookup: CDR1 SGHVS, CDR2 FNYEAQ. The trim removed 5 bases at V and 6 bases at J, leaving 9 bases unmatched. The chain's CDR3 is CASSPRQGSSNEQFF. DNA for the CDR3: TGTGCCAGCAGCCCCAGACAGGGGTCCAGCAATGAGCAGTTCTTC.

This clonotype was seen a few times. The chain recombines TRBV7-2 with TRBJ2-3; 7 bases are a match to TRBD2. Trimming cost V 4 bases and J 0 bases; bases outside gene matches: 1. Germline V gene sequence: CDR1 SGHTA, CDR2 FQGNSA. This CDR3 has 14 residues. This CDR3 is CASSWGGSTDTQYF. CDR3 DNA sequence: TGTGCCAGCAGCTGGGGAGGGAGCACAGATACGCAGTATTTT.

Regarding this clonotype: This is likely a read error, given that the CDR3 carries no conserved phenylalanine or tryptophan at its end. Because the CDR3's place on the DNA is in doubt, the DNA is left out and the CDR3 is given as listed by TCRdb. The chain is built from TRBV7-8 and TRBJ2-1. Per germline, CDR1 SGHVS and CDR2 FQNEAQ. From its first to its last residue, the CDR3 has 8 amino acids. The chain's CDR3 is CASSLADG.

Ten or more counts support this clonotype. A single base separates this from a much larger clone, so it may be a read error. CDR3 sequence reads: CASSLWGEAAYNEQYF. The CDR3 bases are TGTGCCAGCAGTTTATGGGGGGAGGCGGCCTACAATGAGCAGTACTTC. The rearrangement links TRBV12-3 or TRBV12-4 to TRBJ2-1; perhaps TRBD2 as D (6 bases). The closer fit of TRBJ2-7 to the DNA end suggests the J call may be wrong. The CDR3 runs 16 residues.